The clone carrying this T cell receptor (beta chain) was counted only a few times. Its antigen remains unknown. A single heparinised draw of roughly 120 mL on average was taken per donor. Staining for CD45RO/CCR7/CD25/CD127/CD95/CD27 allowed sorting of CD4+ naive, central memory, regulatory and stem cell-like memory cells. This entry belongs to a study of beta chain features in type 1 diabetes. Whole-study findings and limits: Cells that show high TCR expression could be over-represented by cDNA sequencing. Lower insertion and higher deletion counts appeared at VDJ junctions in type 1 diabetes patients. Shortening that was moderate but significant affected the TCRB CDR3s of Type 1 diabetes patients in all four CD4+ subsets.

Expressed TCRB transcripts got sequenced, as all isolated RNA was reverse transcribed. TCRdb keeps only in-frame clones here, not all; method: immunoSEQ multiplex PCR. The repertoire holds about 99,000 clones, with around 30% as singletons. Sequencing was carried out using central memory CD4+ T cells from blood. The sequence was collected from a woman under 30 with type 1 diabetes.

CDR3 loop: CASSARTTNYGYTF. The CDR3 DNA reads TGTGCCAGCAGTGCTCGGACAACTAACTATGGCTACACCTTC. The chain is built from TRBV2 and TRBJ1-2; D perhaps matches TRBD1 (5 bases). Trimming removed 4 bases from V and 0 bases from J, with 9 bases in between. Germline V lookup: CDR1 SNHLY, CDR2 FYNNEI. CDR3 size: 14 residues.